This TCR beta chain was documented in a study of blood T cell repertoires in COVID-19. The wider study: Material from acute and convalescent COVID-19 was sourced from the United States, Italy and Spain.

Produced via immunoSEQ multiplex PCR; TCRdb's table is partial and in-frame only. The sample has 150,000 to 200,000 clones, 89% seen once. The V end was cut by 7 bases, the J end by 3 bases, with 21 bases between. The germline V gene encodes CDR1 SNHLY and CDR2 FYNNEI. The CDR3 totals 16 residues. The chain links TRBV2 to TRBJ2-5; a weak D match, TRBD2 (6 bases). This sequence originates from a man aged 18 to 29 who had recovered from COVID-19. Sequenced input: peripheral blood. The CDR3 reads CASTPPLTSLEETQYF. As DNA, the CDR3 is TGTGCCAGCACCCCACCCCTCACTAGCCTGGAAGAGACCCAGTACTTC.